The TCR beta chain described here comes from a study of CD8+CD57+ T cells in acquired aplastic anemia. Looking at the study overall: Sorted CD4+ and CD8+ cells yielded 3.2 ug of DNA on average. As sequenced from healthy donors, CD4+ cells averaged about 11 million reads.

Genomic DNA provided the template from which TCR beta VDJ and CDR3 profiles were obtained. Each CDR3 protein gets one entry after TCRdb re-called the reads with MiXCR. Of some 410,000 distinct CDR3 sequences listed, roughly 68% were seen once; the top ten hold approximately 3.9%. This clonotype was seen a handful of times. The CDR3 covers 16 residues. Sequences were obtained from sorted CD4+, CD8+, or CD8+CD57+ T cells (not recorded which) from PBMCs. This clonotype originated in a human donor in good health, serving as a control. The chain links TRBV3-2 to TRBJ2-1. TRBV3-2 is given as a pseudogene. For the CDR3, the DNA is TGTGCCAGCAGCCACCCCGACAGAAGCTCCTACAATGAGCAGTTCTTC. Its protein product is CASSHPDRSSYNEQFF.